This TCR beta chain was captured by sequencing in a study of CD8+CD57+ T cells in acquired aplastic anemia (dated 2018 in TCRdb). General notes on the study: On average, sorted CD4+ and CD8+ cells yielded about 3 ug of extracted DNA, with a range of about 0.17 to 27.4 ug. Mean read counts for healthy donor samples were roughly 10 million for CD4+ cells and some 11 million for CD8+ cells.

CDR1 and CDR2 were assigned from the germline V gene as SGDLS and YYNGEE. V is clipped by 1 base and J by 2 bases, and the sequence between their germline boundaries is 13 bases long. Counted from cysteine to phenylalanine, this CDR3 has 15 amino acids. Only the CDR3 part of the read is kept: 45 bases, read in frame from the first base. In the study, sorted CD4+ and CD8+ blood T cells from patients with severe aplastic anemia and from healthy subjects underwent deep sequencing of TCR repertoires. Ficoll-Paque density gradient centrifugation was used to isolate peripheral blood mononuclear cells. Before DNA extraction, CD4+ and CD8+ T cells were sorted by FACS or by magnetic beads. Results and caveats for the whole study, not just this receptor: Although roughly 29 CD8+ CDR3 sequences were shared by patients and controls, these sequences appeared highly expressed in patients and within the immunodominant clones of patients. Between patients and healthy controls, no significant difference in CD8+ Simpson's diversity was found (P=0.060).

Genomic DNA served as template for TCR beta VDJ combination and CDR3 sequence profiling. An Illumina HiSeq 2000 was the platform used for TCR repertoire sequencing. In the authors' own workflow: TRBV/TRBJ rearrangement plots, CDR3 size and DJ length profiles, and Simpson's diversity index were used to assess repertoires. Whichever DNA sequence was most abundant in the deep sequencing data was defined as the immunodominant clone. CDR3 amino acid sequences were screened for sharing across subjects and compared with published repertoires and the VDJdb database. TCRdb itself trimmed the public reads at Q25 with fastp, ran MiXCR and retained productive beta chains. Rows are combined by CDR3 protein, so each entry shows the most common genes and DNA. These V and J calls are TCRdb output, not the study's own analysis. The sample has around 140,000 distinct CDR3 sequences on record, more than 35% of them singletons. Around 8.4% of the sample is taken by the ten largest.

Points on this clonotype: Its recognized antigen is unknown. Per-nucleotide qualities are absent, and no much larger clonotype sits a single base away.

The receptor was derived from a human donor in good health, serving as a control. The chain couples TRBV9 to TRBJ2-7; the D gene assignment is ambiguous. Sequenced input: sorted CD4+, CD8+, or CD8+CD57+ T cells (not recorded which) from PBMCs. CDR3 sequence: CASSVKKGKPYEQYF. The nucleotide sequence is given as TGTGCCAGCAGCGTAAAGAAGGGTAAACCCTACGAGCAGTACTTC.